This T cell receptor (beta chain) was captured in a study of OX40 agonist ivuxolimab in advanced cancers. Measured with immunoSEQ multiplex PCR; TCRdb has only the in-frame clones, and not every one. The sample shows about 96,000 clones, roughly four fifths of them seen only once. Samples were taken at baseline and on day 1 of cycles 4 and 7. This TCR came from an adult with an advanced solid tumor such as melanoma, head and neck, liver or kidney cancer. The sequences come from CD4+ or CD8+ T cells sorted from blood, collected in a trial of the OX40 agonist ivuxolimab.

This CDR3 reads CASSHNAGSGGNEQYF. DNA of the CDR3: TGTGCCAGCAGCCACAACGCGGGTAGCGGGGGGAATGAGCAGTACTTC. The rearrangement links TRBV14 to TRBJ2-7; 10 nucleotides line up with TRBD2. The CDR3 has 16 residues. With 3 bases clipped from V and 7 bases from J, the junction kept 12 bases outside the gene matches. Germline V gene sequence: CDR1 SGHDN, CDR2 FVKESK.